Listed below are T cell receptor beta chains from one sample, sequenced in a study of Ad26.COV2.S vaccination and SARS-CoV-2 variants. TCRdb's copy holds only in-frame clones and misses some; the assay was immunoSEQ multiplex PCR. Here the sample spans about 500,000 clones, roughly nine tenths being singletons. This material consisted of peripheral blood, taken in a trial of Ad26.COV2.S vaccine versus placebo. Every receptor here comes from a person aged 18 to 59 who received the Ad26.COV2.S COVID-19 vaccine or a placebo. CDR3s include the opening cysteine and the closing phenylalanine or tryptophan. A D gene is named only where the DNA matches it firmly. Size values are once, few and many counts, or a class for expanded clones, and some rows have none.

d_gene: TRBD1
j_gene: TRBJ1-5
abundance: NA
v_gene: TRBV19
CDR3nt: TGTGCCAGTAGTCTTGACAGGGGGAGAGGGCCCCAGCATTTT
CDR3aa: CASSLDRGRGPQHF

d_gene: NA
j_gene: TRBJ1-2
abundance: NA
v_gene: TRBV7-9
CDR3nt: TGTGCCAGCAGCTTAATTCAGGGAGGAAGTGGCTACACCTTC
CDR3aa: CASSLIQGGSGYTF

d_gene: TRBD1
j_gene: TRBJ2-1
abundance: NA
v_gene: TRBV27
CDR3nt: TGTGCCAGCAGTCCGACAGGGAGCGATGAGCAGTTCTTC
CDR3aa: CASSPTGSDEQFF

d_gene: TRBD1
j_gene: TRBJ1-5
abundance: few
v_gene: TRBV4-1
CDR3nt: TGCGCCAGCAGCCTCGGACAGGAGCATAGCAATCAGCCCCAGCATTTT
CDR3aa: CASSLGQEHSNQPQHF

d_gene: NA
j_gene: TRBJ1-2
abundance: NA
v_gene: TRBV28
CDR3nt: TGTGCCAGCAGGCCTACAGGGACCTTTAACTATGGCTACACCTTC
CDR3aa: CASRPTGTFNYGYTF

d_gene: NA
j_gene: TRBJ1-2
abundance: once
v_gene: TRBV2
CDR3nt: TGTGCCAGCACCTCTTGGGCAGACAGTTATTATGGCTACACCTTC
CDR3aa: CASTSWADSYYGYTF

d_gene: NA
j_gene: TRBJ2-3
abundance: NA
v_gene: TRBV2
CDR3nt: TGTGCCAGCAGTGAATTTCCGGCCCCAACAGATACGCAGTATTTT
CDR3aa: CASSEFPAPTDTQYF

d_gene: NA
j_gene: TRBJ1-3
abundance: NA
v_gene: TRBV25-1
CDR3nt: TGTGCCAGCAGTTGGGACCGGGGCACCATATATTTT
CDR3aa: CASSWDRGTIYF

d_gene: NA
j_gene: TRBJ1-1
abundance: NA
v_gene: TRBV19
CDR3nt: TGTGCCAGTATCCTTGGTGGCAGCCTGAACACTGAAGCTTTCTTT
CDR3aa: CASILGGSLNTEAFF

d_gene: NA
j_gene: TRBJ1-3
abundance: NA
v_gene: TRBV19
CDR3nt: TGTGCCAGTACCGCCCCCGACCTATACCACCCCATATATTTT
CDR3aa: CASTAPDLYHPIYF

d_gene: NA
j_gene: TRBJ2-5
abundance: NA
v_gene: TRBV12-3/TRBV12-4
CDR3nt: TGTGCCAGCAGTACAGGGTCAGAGACCCAGTACTTC
CDR3aa: CASSTGSETQYF

d_gene: TRBD1
j_gene: TRBJ2-7
abundance: few
v_gene: TRBV7-9
CDR3nt: TGTGCCAGCAGCTTACCAAGGACAGGCAACTACGAGCAGTACTTC
CDR3aa: CASSLPRTGNYEQYF

d_gene: TRBD1
j_gene: TRBJ1-2
abundance: NA
v_gene: TRBV6-5
CDR3nt: TGTGCCAGTCGAACAGGGGACACTAACTATGGCTACACCTTC
CDR3aa: CASRTGDTNYGYTF

d_gene: NA
j_gene: TRBJ1-2
abundance: NA
v_gene: TRBV6-2/TRBV6-3
CDR3nt: TGTGCCAGCAGTTACTCAGGGACCGGAGGGGCCCACTATGGCTACACCTTC
CDR3aa: CASSYSGTGGAHYGYTF

d_gene: TRBD2
j_gene: TRBJ2-1
abundance: NA
v_gene: TRBV29-1
CDR3nt: TGCAGCGTTGCGGGAAAGGGACTAGCGGGGGGTTACTCCTACAATGAGCAGTTCTTC
CDR3aa: CSVAGKGLAGGYSYNEQFF

d_gene: NA
j_gene: TRBJ2-7
abundance: NA
v_gene: TRBV12-3/TRBV12-4
CDR3nt: TGTGCCAGCAGAACAGGCCCCTACGAGCAGTACTTC
CDR3aa: CASRTGPYEQYF

d_gene: TRBD1
j_gene: TRBJ1-6
abundance: NA
v_gene: TRBV28
CDR3nt: TGTGCCAGTTGCTCAGGGGGCTATAATTCACCCCTCCACTTT
CDR3aa: CASCSGGYNSPLHF

d_gene: NA
j_gene: TRBJ2-4
abundance: NA
v_gene: TRBV5-1
CDR3nt: TGCGCCAGCAGCTGGGGAGCGGACATTCAGTACTTC
CDR3aa: CASSWGADIQYF

d_gene: TRBD1
j_gene: TRBJ1-2
abundance: NA
v_gene: TRBV4-3
CDR3nt: TGCGCCAGCAGCCAAGTTGGGGGACAGGGAAGGGATGGCTACACCTTC
CDR3aa: CASSQVGGQGRDGYTF

d_gene: NA
j_gene: TRBJ1-1
abundance: NA
v_gene: TRBV7-2
CDR3nt: TGTGCCAGCAGCCACCCTAAGAACACTGAAGCTTTCTTT
CDR3aa: CASSHPKNTEAFF

d_gene: TRBD1
j_gene: TRBJ2-4
abundance: NA
v_gene: TRBV7-8
CDR3nt: TGTGCCAGCAGCTTAAGACAGGGTCATTTGGACATTCAGTACTTC
CDR3aa: CASSLRQGHLDIQYF

d_gene: NA
j_gene: TRBJ1-1
abundance: NA
v_gene: TRBV10-3
CDR3nt: TGTGCCATCAGTACAAAGGGTGGGGACACTGAAGCTTTCTTT
CDR3aa: CAISTKGGDTEAFF

d_gene: NA
j_gene: TRBJ2-7
abundance: NA
v_gene: TRBV14
CDR3nt: TGTGCCAGCAGCCAAGATCGAGGCCCGGAGGGAGGCGAGCAGTACTTC
CDR3aa: CASSQDRGPEGGEQYF

d_gene: TRBD1
j_gene: TRBJ1-4
abundance: NA
v_gene: TRBV4-3
CDR3nt: TGCGCCAGCAGCCTGGGGACAGGGCTTGAAAAACTGTTTTTT
CDR3aa: CASSLGTGLEKLFF

d_gene: NA
j_gene: TRBJ1-2
abundance: NA
v_gene: TRBV7-6
CDR3nt: TGTGCCAGCAGCTTAGCAGGGGCGGAGTATGGCTACACCTTC
CDR3aa: CASSLAGAEYGYTF

d_gene: NA
j_gene: TRBJ1-5
abundance: NA
v_gene: TRBV5-5
CDR3nt: TGTGCCAGCAGCTTGCAGGGCAATCAGCCCCAGCATTTT
CDR3aa: CASSLQGNQPQHF

d_gene: TRBD2
j_gene: TRBJ2-3
abundance: once
v_gene: TRBV7-9
CDR3nt: TGTGCCAGCAGCTATACCCCGGGAGGGCCAGCAGATACGCAGTATTTT
CDR3aa: CASSYTPGGPADTQYF

d_gene: NA
j_gene: TRBJ2-2
abundance: NA
v_gene: TRBV18
CDR3nt: TGTGCCAGCTCACCAATGGAGGGATGGCTGTTTTTT
CDR3aa: CASSPMEGWLFF

d_gene: NA
j_gene: TRBJ1-1
abundance: NA
v_gene: TRBV7-9
CDR3nt: TGTGCCAGCAGCTCCAGACTTCGGAGAACTGAAGCTTTCTTT
CDR3aa: CASSSRLRRTEAFF

d_gene: NA
j_gene: TRBJ2-5
abundance: NA
v_gene: TRBV7-9
CDR3nt: TGTGCCAGCAGCTTATCATCGGGACAAGAGACCCAGTACTTC
CDR3aa: CASSLSSGQETQYF

d_gene: TRBD1
j_gene: TRBJ2-2
abundance: NA
v_gene: TRBV6-2/TRBV6-3
CDR3nt: TGTGCCAGCAGTAGAGGGACAGGGGGCACCGGGGAGCTGTTTTTT
CDR3aa: CASSRGTGGTGELFF

d_gene: NA
j_gene: TRBJ1-2
abundance: NA
v_gene: TRBV29-1
CDR3nt: TGCAGCGTTGTTTCGGGACAAAGCAACTATGGCTACACCTTC
CDR3aa: CSVVSGQSNYGYTF

d_gene: NA
j_gene: TRBJ1-3
abundance: NA
v_gene: TRBV6-5
CDR3nt: TGTGCCAGCAGTTTAAACCGGGACGGAGGAAACACCATATATTTT
CDR3aa: CASSLNRDGGNTIYF

d_gene: TRBD2
j_gene: TRBJ2-2
abundance: once
v_gene: TRBV5-1
CDR3nt: TGCGCCAGCAGCACGGCGGTCCTAGCGGGCAACACCGGGGAGCTGTTTTTT
CDR3aa: CASSTAVLAGNTGELFF

d_gene: TRBD1
j_gene: TRBJ1-3
abundance: once
v_gene: TRBV19
CDR3nt: TGTGCCAGTATGCTCGTACAGGGGATTGGAAACACCATATATTTT
CDR3aa: CASMLVQGIGNTIYF

d_gene: TRBD2
j_gene: TRBJ2-1
abundance: NA
v_gene: TRBV5-6
CDR3nt: TGTGCCAGCAGATCTAGCGGGGGGGAAAGCTACAATGAGCAGTTCTTC
CDR3aa: CASRSSGGESYNEQFF

d_gene: NA
j_gene: TRBJ1-5
abundance: NA
v_gene: TRBV6-5
CDR3nt: TGTGCCAGCAGTTACTCGGCAGGGGGCAATCAGCCCCAGCATTTT
CDR3aa: CASSYSAGGNQPQHF

d_gene: NA
j_gene: TRBJ1-5
abundance: NA
v_gene: TRBV30
CDR3nt: TGTGCCTGGAGTTTAAGGGAATCAGCGACCCAGCATTTT
CDR3aa: CAWSLRESATQHF

d_gene: NA
j_gene: TRBJ2-1
abundance: NA
v_gene: TRBV7-8
CDR3nt: TGTGCCAGCAGCATCCGCGCGGTAGCGGTCTCCTACAATGAGCAGTTCTTC
CDR3aa: CASSIRAVAVSYNEQFF

d_gene: TRBD1
j_gene: TRBJ2-1
abundance: NA
v_gene: TRBV5-1
CDR3nt: TGCGCCAGCAGCTTCTATTGGGGACAGGGAACCTACAATGAGCAGTTCTTC
CDR3aa: CASSFYWGQGTYNEQFF

d_gene: TRBD2
j_gene: TRBJ2-1
abundance: NA
v_gene: TRBV7-9
CDR3nt: TGTGCCAGCAGTCCCAGCGGGAGGGCCTACAATGAGCAGTTCTTC
CDR3aa: CASSPSGRAYNEQFF

d_gene: TRBD1
j_gene: TRBJ1-5
abundance: NA
v_gene: TRBV7-2
CDR3nt: TGTGCCAGCAGCTTAGGGGCCGGGACAGTAAATCAGCCCCAGCATTTT
CDR3aa: CASSLGAGTVNQPQHF